This T cell receptor beta chain was sequenced in a study of CD8+ T cells in alopecia areata. About the research overall: A regimen of oral tofacitinib, 5 to 10 mg twice daily, was given to treated patients.

In the case of this clone: The antigen is undetermined.

After isolation, RNA underwent reverse transcription to generate cDNA as the sequencing template. Profiling relied on immunoSEQ multiplex PCR, and the TCRdb table lists in-frame clones only, not all of them. The sample has about 200,000 clones, 50% to 60% seen once. The CDR3 consists of 15 residues. The germline gives CDR1 SGHRS, CDR2 YFSETQ. V was clipped by 5 bases and J by 0 bases, with 12 bases between them. Study results and limitations: Possibly because of HLA-related factors, TCR sharing was less clear across patients than in mice. An increase in clonality over normal scalp was evident in lesional scalp, especially alopecia totalis/universalis.

Sequencing was performed on CD4+ T cells sorted from blood, taken at week 0. The J gene is TRBJ2-1, the V gene TRBV5-1, with D maybe TRBD2 (5 bases). The sequence was collected from a human donor with alopecia areata. CDR3 bases: TGCGCCAGCAGTTCGGTCGGGGACTCCTACAATGAGCAGTTCTTC. Protein: CASSSVGDSYNEQFF.